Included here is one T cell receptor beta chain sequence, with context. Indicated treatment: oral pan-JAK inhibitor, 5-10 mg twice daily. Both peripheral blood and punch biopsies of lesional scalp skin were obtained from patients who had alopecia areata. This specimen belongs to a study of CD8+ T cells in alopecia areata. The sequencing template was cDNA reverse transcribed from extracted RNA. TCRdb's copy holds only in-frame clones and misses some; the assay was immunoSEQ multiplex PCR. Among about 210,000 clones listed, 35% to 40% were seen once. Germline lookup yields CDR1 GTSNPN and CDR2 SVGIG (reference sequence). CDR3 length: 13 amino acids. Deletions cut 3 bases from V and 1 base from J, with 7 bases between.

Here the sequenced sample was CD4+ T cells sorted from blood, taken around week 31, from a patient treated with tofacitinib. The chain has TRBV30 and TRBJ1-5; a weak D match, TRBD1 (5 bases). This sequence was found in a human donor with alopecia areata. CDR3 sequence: CAWRRGSNQPQHF. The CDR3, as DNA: TGTGCCTGGAGGAGGGGAAGCAATCAGCCCCAGCATTTT.